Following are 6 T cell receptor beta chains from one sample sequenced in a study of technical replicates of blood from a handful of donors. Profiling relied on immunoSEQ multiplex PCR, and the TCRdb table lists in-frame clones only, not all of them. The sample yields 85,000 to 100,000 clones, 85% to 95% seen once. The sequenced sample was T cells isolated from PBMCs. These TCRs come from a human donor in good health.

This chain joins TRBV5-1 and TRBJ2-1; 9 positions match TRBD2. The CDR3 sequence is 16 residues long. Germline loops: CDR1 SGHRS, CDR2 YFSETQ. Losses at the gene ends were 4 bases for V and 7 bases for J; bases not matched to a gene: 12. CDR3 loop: CASSRGGLAGINEQFF. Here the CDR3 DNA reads TGCGCCAGCAGCCGTGGCGGGCTAGCGGGAATAAATGAGCAGTTCTTC.

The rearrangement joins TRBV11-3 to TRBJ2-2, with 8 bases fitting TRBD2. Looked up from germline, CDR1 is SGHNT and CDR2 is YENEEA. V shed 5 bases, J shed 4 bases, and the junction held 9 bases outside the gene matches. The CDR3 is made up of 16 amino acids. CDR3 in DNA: TGTGCCAGCAGCGGGGAGTACAGCGGGAGCACCGGGGAGCTGTTTTTT. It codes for CASSGEYSGSTGELFF.

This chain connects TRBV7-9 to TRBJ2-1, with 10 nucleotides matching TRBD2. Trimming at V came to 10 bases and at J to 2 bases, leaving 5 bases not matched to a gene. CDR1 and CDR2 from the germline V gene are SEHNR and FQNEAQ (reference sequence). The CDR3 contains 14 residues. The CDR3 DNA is TGTGCCATCCCTCTAGCGGGAGCCTACAATGAGCAGTTCTTC. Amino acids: CAIPLAGAYNEQFF.

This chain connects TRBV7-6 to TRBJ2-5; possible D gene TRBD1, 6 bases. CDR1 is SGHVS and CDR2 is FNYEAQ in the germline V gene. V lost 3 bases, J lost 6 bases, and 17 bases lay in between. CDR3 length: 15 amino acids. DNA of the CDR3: TGTGCCAGCAGCTTGGAGACAGGCCGCCAGAAGACCCAGTACTTC. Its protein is CASSLETGRQKTQYF.

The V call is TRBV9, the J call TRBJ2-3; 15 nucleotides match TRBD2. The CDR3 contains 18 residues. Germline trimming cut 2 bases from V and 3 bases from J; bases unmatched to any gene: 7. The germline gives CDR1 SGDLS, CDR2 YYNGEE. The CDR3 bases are TGTGCCAGCAGCGTGGGACTAGCGGGGGGAGTTAAGACAGATACGCAGTATTTT. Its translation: CASSVGLAGGVKTDTQYF.

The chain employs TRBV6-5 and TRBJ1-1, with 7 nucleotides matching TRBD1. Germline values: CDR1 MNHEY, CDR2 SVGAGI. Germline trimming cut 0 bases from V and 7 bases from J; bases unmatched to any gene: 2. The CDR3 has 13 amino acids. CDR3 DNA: TGTGCCAGCAGTTACTCGGGGACAGTTGAAGCTTTCTTT. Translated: CASSYSGTVEAFF.